This passage covers 18 T cell receptor beta chains from one sample sequenced in a study of vaccination effects on CD4 cells after COVID-19. Before sequencing took place, the ViraFEST assay used viral peptide pools to expand antigen-specific CD4+ T cells. Researchers isolated CD4+ T cells once roughly ten days of culture had elapsed. The participants, recipients of two vaccine doses, got either BNT162b2 or mRNA-1273. These TCRs' antigens remain unknown. Clones were sequenced by immunoSEQ multiplex PCR, and TCRdb holds only the in-frame ones, with some missing. Here the sample spans some 30,000 clones, around 75% being singletons. The sequencing here drew on CD4+ T cells from PBMCs cultured with SARS-CoV-2 spike peptides, taken after COVID-19 vaccination. These receptors originate from a human donor who received a COVID-19 vaccine. Some clones in this sample may be carry-over from other donors' samples.

V and J are TRBV18 and TRBJ1-2, with a tentative D call TRBD1 (6 bases). The CDR3 has 12 residues. V was shortened by 3 bases and J by 8 bases, with 10 bases between the two germline ends. Germline assignment: CDR1 KGHSH and CDR2 LQKENI. The CDR3 nucleotides read TGTGCCAGCTCACCCGGGCAGGGGGGCTACACCTTC. Its translation is CASSPGQGGYTF. The full variable domain, completed using reference TRBV18 and TRBJ1-2, is NAGVMQNPRHLVRRRGQEARLRCSPMKGHSHVYWYRQLPEEGLKFMVYLQKENIIDESGMPKERFSAEFPKEGPSILRIQQVVRGDSAAYFCASSPGQGGYTFGSGTRLTVV.

The chain recombines TRBV10-2 with TRBJ1-1; tentative D call: TRBD1 (5 bases). V lost 4 bases and J 2 bases, leaving 14 bases between the germline ends. Looked up from germline, CDR1 is WSHSY and CDR2 is SAAADI. The CDR3 totals 15 residues. The CDR3 bases are TGCGCCAGCAGTGCCTCGAGGGGTAGTAACACTGAAGCTTTCTTT. Its translation: CASSASRGSNTEAFF.

This rearrangement joins TRBV7-2 to TRBJ2-2, with D perhaps given as TRBD1 or TRBD2 (5 bases each). The CDR3 totals 13 residues. V lost 4 bases and J 8 bases, leaving 11 bases between the germline ends. Germline CDR1 reads SGHTA; CDR2 reads FQGNSA. CDR3 nucleotides: TGTGCCAGCAGCTCGGGACCGATAGGGGAGCTGTTTTTT. This sequence encodes CASSSGPIGELFF.

J is TRBJ1-2 and V is TRBV4-3; D not certain. CDR1 and CDR2 from the germline V gene are LGHNA and YSLEER. Trimming pared 4 bases from V and 4 bases from J, leaving 16 bases between. The length of the CDR3 is 15 residues. The CDR3 bases are TGCGCCAGCAGCCCTTTACTAGACGTGCTCTATGGCTACACCTTC. It encodes CASSPLLDVLYGYTF.

The rearrangement links TRBV4-2 to TRBJ2-5, with 8 bases fitting TRBD2. Germline loops: CDR1 LGHNA, CDR2 YNFKEQ. The CDR3 spans 14 residues. V shed 4 bases and J 4 bases; nucleotides not matched to a gene: 5. CDR3 DNA: TGTGCCAGCAGCCCAGAACTAGCGGTAGAGACCCAGTACTTC. Translated: CASSPELAVETQYF.

The V and J genes are TRBV19 and TRBJ2-6, with 11 bases identical to TRBD1. The J segment lost 0 bases and the V segment lost 8 bases, leaving 15 bases of the junction unmatched. The germline V gene has CDR1 LNHDA and CDR2 SQIVND (reference sequence). CDR3 size: 20 residues. CDR3 nucleotide sequence: TGTGCCAGTCGCGGACAGGGGGCCACTTTTGTCTCCTCTGGGGCCAACGTCCTGACTTTC. It translates to CASRGQGATFVSSGANVLTF.

This clone was seen once. The chain links TRBV24-1 to TRBJ2-5; perhaps TRBD1 as D (6 bases). The germline V and J ends were trimmed by 4 bases and 3 bases, with 17 bases remaining between them. The CDR3 has 16 amino acids. Looked up from germline, CDR1 is KGHDR and CDR2 is SFDVKD. CDR3 nucleotide sequence: TGTGCCACCAGTGACCCTCGTACAGGGCAGAAAGAGACCCAGTACTTC. This gives the protein CATSDPRTGQKETQYF.

This clone was seen a few times. This chain connects TRBV4-1 to TRBJ1-3; perhaps TRBD1 as D (5 bases). V was shortened by 0 bases and J by 4 bases, with 13 bases between the two germline ends. Germline loops: CDR1 MGHRA, CDR2 YSYEKL. This CDR3 is built from 16 residues. CDR3 coding DNA: TGCGCCAGCAGCCAAGATCCAGGGTCGACAGGAAACACCATATATTTT. It yields the protein CASSQDPGSTGNTIYF.

The gene calls are TRBV11-2 and TRBJ2-1; D ambiguous. This CDR3 is built from 14 residues. Germline CDR1 is SGHAT and CDR2 is FQNNGV. Trimming pared 1 base from V and 7 bases from J, leaving 11 bases between. CDR3 region: CASSLASSLNEQFF. The CDR3 DNA reads TGTGCCAGCAGCTTAGCGAGTAGCTTAAATGAGCAGTTCTTC.

The chain links TRBV7-8 to TRBJ1-1; 8 bases map to TRBD1. Trimming cost V 4 bases and J 1 base; bases outside gene matches: 5. The CDR3 is 15 amino acids. Per germline, CDR1 SGHVS and CDR2 FQNEAQ. As DNA, the CDR3 is TGTGCCAGCAGCTCGCAGGGGGCAGCGAACACTGAAGCTTTCTTT. Translation gives CASSSQGAANTEAFF.

This clone was found a few times. The chain has TRBV7-9 and TRBJ1-6; D remains ambiguous. V dropped 0 bases and J dropped 3 bases, with 3 bases sitting between them. This CDR3 comprises 14 residues. Germline CDR1 SEHNR, CDR2 FQNEAQ (reference sequence). CDR3 in amino acids: CASSLADYNSPLHF. CDR3 coding DNA: TGTGCCAGCAGCTTAGCAGACTATAATTCACCCCTCCACTTT.

The rearrangement uses TRBV6-5 and TRBJ2-7, with 7 nucleotides matching TRBD1. Germline lookup yields CDR1 MNHEY and CDR2 SVGAGI. V was clipped by 8 bases and J by 7 bases; unmatched bases: 14. This CDR3 spans 14 amino acids. CDR3 sequence reads: CASAGDSWMREQYV. Written as DNA, the CDR3 is TGTGCCAGCGCCGGGGACAGCTGGATGAGGGAGCAGTACGTC.

The rearrangement uses TRBV15 and TRBJ2-1; 7 nucleotides line up with TRBD2. This CDR3 contains 15 residues. V lost 6 bases and J lost 4; bases outside the gene matches: 9. The V gene's germline CDR1 is LNHNV and CDR2 YYDKDF (reference sequence). Here the CDR3 DNA reads TGTGCCACCAGGGGTTTGGGGGGGGGATACAATGAGCAGTTCTTC. Translated: CATRGLGGGYNEQFF.

In DNA, the CDR3 is TGTGCCAGCACCACAACCCGGACAGGGGGAAGTGGCTACACCTTC. This translates into CASTTTRTGGSGYTF. J is TRBJ1-2 and V is TRBV6-5, with TRBD1 matching over 10 bases. V shed 7 bases, J shed 7 bases, and the junction held 12 bases outside the gene matches. CDR3 size: 15 residues. Germline CDR1 is MNHEY and CDR2 is SVGAGI.

This clone appeared once. The chain has TRBV15 and TRBJ2-3; 8 bases agree with TRBD2. The V and J ends lost 3 bases and 4 bases, in that order; junction bases with no gene match: 3. Germline CDR1 LNHNV, CDR2 YYDKDF (reference sequence). The CDR3 sequence is 14 residues long. DNA of the CDR3: TGTGCCACCAGCAGCGGGGGGGCCGCAGATACGCAGTATTTT. The encoded protein is CATSSGGAADTQYF.

This chain connects TRBV5-1 to TRBJ2-3, with TRBD2 identical over 14 bases. The CDR3 totals 17 residues. V lost 4 bases and J lost 2; bases outside the gene matches: 6. CDR1 is SGHRS, CDR2 YFSETQ, per germline. CDR3 region: CASSVTSGGAVTDTQYF. The CDR3 DNA is TGCGCCAGCAGCGTGACTAGCGGGGGGGCGGTCACAGATACGCAGTATTTT.

The V call is TRBV6-6, the J call TRBJ1-2; tentative D call: TRBD1 (5 bases). This CDR3 spans 16 amino acids. The germline V gene encodes CDR1 MNHNY and CDR2 SVGAGI (reference sequence). Trimming shortened V by 4 bases and J by 6 bases, and 21 bases separated the two germline ends. The CDR3 here is CASSSARGPESNGYTF. CDR3 sequence (DNA): TGTGCCAGCAGTTCGGCCCGGGGCCCCGAGTCGAATGGCTACACCTTC.

J is TRBJ2-1 and V is TRBV9; 8 nucleotides line up with TRBD2. CDR1 SGDLS and CDR2 YYNGEE come from the germline V gene. The junction had 4 bases not matched to a gene; V was cut back by 4 bases and J by 4 bases. The CDR3 is made up of 14 amino acids. CDR3 region: CASSLGTSYNEQFF. The CDR3 coding sequence is TGTGCCAGCAGCTTAGGGACTAGTTACAATGAGCAGTTCTTC.